These 14 T cell receptor beta chains were all obtained from the same sample, sequenced in a study of blood T cell repertoires in COVID-19. Measured with immunoSEQ multiplex PCR; TCRdb has only the in-frame clones, and not every one. The sample lists hundreds of thousands of clones; just over 85% were seen once. The sequenced sample was peripheral blood. The source of these receptors is an elderly man with acute or convalescent COVID-19.

This sequence joins TRBV2 and TRBJ1-5, with TRBD1 matching 7 bases. This CDR3 comprises 13 residues. V shed 6 bases and J 4 bases; nucleotides not matched to a gene: 3. CDR1 and CDR2 (germline): SNHLY, FYNNEI. The CDR3 here is CASRRQGNQPQHF. CDR3 DNA: TGTGCCAGCAGGAGACAGGGAAATCAGCCCCAGCATTTT. The full variable domain, in which reference TRBV2 and TRBJ1-5 provide the parts outside the CDR3, is EPEVTQTPSHQVTQMGQEVILRCVPISNHLYFYWYRQILGQKVEFLVSFYNNEISEKSEIFDDQFSVERPDGSNFTLKIRSTKLEDSAMYFCASRRQGNQPQHFGDGTRLSIL.

The chain has TRBV5-4 and TRBJ2-1; 9 nucleotides match TRBD2. Germline V gives CDR1 SGHNT, CDR2 YYREEE (reference sequence). V shed 4 bases, J shed 9 bases, and the junction held 8 bases outside the gene matches. CDR3 size: 14 residues. The CDR3 is CASSTEREEGEQFF. The CDR3 DNA is TGTGCCAGCAGCACGGAGCGGGAGGAAGGTGAGCAGTTCTTC.

This chain joins TRBV6-6 and TRBJ2-7; 8 positions match TRBD1. Germline V gene sequence: CDR1 MNHNY, CDR2 SVGAGI (reference sequence). With 6 bases clipped from V and 6 bases from J, the junction kept 10 bases outside the gene matches. The CDR3 consists of 14 residues. Here the CDR3 reads CASSRTDTGGEQYF. CDR3 DNA sequence: TGTGCCAGCAGCCGAACCGACACAGGGGGCGAGCAGTACTTC.

This chain links TRBV19 with TRBJ2-3, with D hard to call. CDR1 LNHDA and CDR2 SQIVND come from the germline V gene (reference sequence). This CDR3 has 13 residues. V gave up 4 bases and J gave up 4 bases, with 9 bases separating them. CDR3 sequence (DNA): TGTGCCAGTAGTAAACAGCCCCCAGATACGCAGTATTTT. It is translated as CASSKQPPDTQYF.

The chain uses TRBV18 and TRBJ2-4; D ambiguous. From germline, CDR1 is KGHSH and CDR2 LQKENI. Trimming took off 2 bases at V and 9 bases at J, with 17 bases between the two ends. The length of the CDR3 is 15 residues. The CDR3 reads CASSPGGSSLTIQYF. The CDR3 DNA reads as TGTGCCAGCTCACCAGGTGGTAGCAGTCTAACCATTCAGTACTTC.

V usage is TRBV6-5 and J usage is TRBJ2-1; 9 nucleotides match TRBD1. V shed 7 bases, J shed 5 bases, and the junction held 9 bases outside the gene matches. The germline gives CDR1 MNHEY, CDR2 SVGAGI. The CDR3 totals 15 residues. DNA of the CDR3: TGTGCCAGCAACCAACAGGGGGCGCCGGACAATGAGCAGTTCTTC. It yields the protein CASNQQGAPDNEQFF.

The CDR3 region has the DNA TGTGCCAGCAGCGCTTCGGAGGTACCGGGTACGCAGTATTTT. Translation gives CASSASEVPGTQYF. J is TRBJ2-3 and V is TRBV9; the D gene is possibly TRBD2 (5 bases). CDR3 size: 14 residues. V lost 3 bases and J lost 8, with 16 bases in between. From germline, CDR1 is SGDLS and CDR2 YYNGEE.

This chain connects TRBV24-1 to TRBJ2-3, with 7 bases fitting TRBD1. The germline V gene has CDR1 KGHDR and CDR2 SFDVKD. The CDR3 loop spans 16 amino acids. Unmatched junction bases numbered 3, after V lost 1 base and J lost 0 bases. CDR3 sequence: CATSDFGQASTDTQYF. The CDR3 DNA reads as TGTGCCACCAGTGATTTTGGACAGGCTAGCACAGATACGCAGTATTTT.

The genes are TRBV5-8 and TRBJ1-6; the D is unclear. The V gene lost 1 base and the J gene lost 4 bases, with 12 bases spanning the gap. The CDR3 spans 16 residues. CDR1 is SGHTS, CDR2 YDEGEE, per germline. The chain's CDR3 is CASSLWTARYNSPLHF. In DNA form, the CDR3 reads TGTGCCAGCAGCTTGTGGACTGCTCGTTATAATTCACCCCTCCACTTT.

The genes are TRBV7-2 and TRBJ2-1; the D gene is possibly TRBD2 (6 bases). CDR3 length: 12 residues. Germline-derived CDR1 and CDR2 are SGHTA and FQGNSA. V lost 8 bases, J lost 5 bases, and 10 bases lay in between. In DNA, the CDR3 is TGTGCCAGCGGGACTGGTCACAATGAGCAGTTCTTC. Translation gives CASGTGHNEQFF.

This clone was picked up one time. V is TRBV29-1 and J is TRBJ1-1; D is uncertain. Germline values: CDR1 SQVTM, CDR2 ANQGSEA. The CDR3 length is 13 residues. Trimming took 0 bases from V and 7 from J, leaving 12 bases between them. The CDR3 region has the DNA TGCAGCGTTGAAGATCCGCGGGGAGTTGAAGCTTTCTTT. This codes for CSVEDPRGVEAFF.

This clone was seen a handful of times. This rearrangement joins TRBV18 to TRBJ1-1; D might be TRBD1 (6 bases). CDR1 is KGHSH and CDR2 is LQKENI in the germline V gene. The CDR3 has 14 residues. Between the trimmed V and J ends, which lost 3 bases and 6 bases, there was a span of 14 bases. The CDR3 is CASSPEQGRAEAFF. Written as DNA, the CDR3 is TGTGCCAGCTCACCGGAGCAGGGGAGGGCTGAAGCTTTCTTT.

J is TRBJ1-2 and V is TRBV29-1; possibly TRBD1 for D (6 bases). Germline CDR1 reads SQVTM; CDR2 reads ANQGSEA. Trimming took 2 bases from V and 8 from J, leaving 9 bases between them. The CDR3 consists of 11 residues. The CDR3 DNA follows: TGCAGCGTTGAAACGGGACAAGGCTACACCTTC. It codes for CSVETGQGYTF.

This clone was recorded only once. The chain links TRBV10-1 to TRBJ1-5; maybe TRBD1 (5 bases). CDR3 size: 12 residues. V lost 6 bases and J lost 7, with 10 bases in between. Germline CDR1 WNHNN, CDR2 SYGVQD (reference sequence). CDR3 region: CASRAGRQPQHF. CDR3 in DNA: TGCGCCAGCAGGGCAGGGAGGCAGCCCCAGCATTTT.